This T cell receptor beta chain originates from a study of T cell repertoires in cytomegalovirus infection. Study in general: Shared public TCR beta signatures pointed to both CMV infection and a matching HLA type. Study-level results: The cumulative frequency of public TCR beta families distinguished individuals who carried CMV together with the relevant HLA. Clonotypes of TCR beta that were HLA-C-restricted and CMV-specific dominated the ex vivo response.

V was shortened by 3 bases and J by 1 base, with 11 bases between the two germline ends. Germline CDR1 MDHEN, CDR2 SYDVKM. The CDR3 extends over 15 amino acids. About this clonotype: Its target is unknown.

TCRdb re-called the reads with MiXCR, one entry per CDR3 protein. The sample has about 320,000 distinct CDR3 sequences, over 7.5% seen once. This clonotype was sampled from a human donor in good health (CMV status not recorded). Some clones in this sample may be carry-over from other donors' samples. The sequencing sample was made of PBMCs. V is TRBV28 and J is TRBJ2-3; maybe TRBD2 (6 bases). The CDR3 reads CASSFLGGGTDTQYF. CDR3 DNA: TGTGCCAGCAGTTTCCTGGGCGGGGGCACAGATACGCAGTATTTT.